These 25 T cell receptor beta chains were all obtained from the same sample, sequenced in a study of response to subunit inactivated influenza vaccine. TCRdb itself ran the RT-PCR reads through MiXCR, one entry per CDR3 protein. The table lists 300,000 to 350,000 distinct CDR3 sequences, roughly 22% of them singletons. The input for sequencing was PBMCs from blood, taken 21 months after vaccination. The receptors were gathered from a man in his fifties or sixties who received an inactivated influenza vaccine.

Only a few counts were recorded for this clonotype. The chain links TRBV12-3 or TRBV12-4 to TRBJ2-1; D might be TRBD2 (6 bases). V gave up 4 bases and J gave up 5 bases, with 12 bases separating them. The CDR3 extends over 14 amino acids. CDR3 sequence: CASSSGSSNNEQFF. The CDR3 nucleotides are TGTGCCAGCAGTTCCGGGAGCTCAAACAATGAGCAGTTCTTC.

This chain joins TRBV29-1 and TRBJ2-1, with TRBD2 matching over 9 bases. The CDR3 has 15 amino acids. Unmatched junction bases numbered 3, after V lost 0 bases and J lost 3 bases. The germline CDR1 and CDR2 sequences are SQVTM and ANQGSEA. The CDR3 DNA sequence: TGCAGCGTTGAAGATAGAGCGGGGGGCTACAATGAGCAGTTCTTC. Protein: CSVEDRAGGYNEQFF.

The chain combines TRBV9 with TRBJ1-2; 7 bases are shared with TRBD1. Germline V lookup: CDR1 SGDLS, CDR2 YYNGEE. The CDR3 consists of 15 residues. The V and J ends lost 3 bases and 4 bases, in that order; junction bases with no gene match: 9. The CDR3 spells CASSDTGAMGYGYTF. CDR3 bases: TGTGCCAGCAGCGATACAGGGGCGATGGGCTATGGCTACACCTTC. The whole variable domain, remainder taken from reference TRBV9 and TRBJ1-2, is DSGVTQTPKHLITATGQRVTLRCSPRSGDLSVYWYQQSLDQGLQFLIQYYNGEERAKGNILERFSAQQFPDLHSELNLSSLELGDSALYFCASSDTGAMGYGYTFGSGTRLTVV.

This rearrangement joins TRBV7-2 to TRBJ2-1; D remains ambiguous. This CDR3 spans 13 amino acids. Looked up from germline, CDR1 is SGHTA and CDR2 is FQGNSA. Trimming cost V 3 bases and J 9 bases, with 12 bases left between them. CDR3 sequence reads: CASSLYELTEQFF. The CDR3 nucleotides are TGTGCCAGCAGCTTGTACGAGCTGACTGAGCAGTTCTTC.

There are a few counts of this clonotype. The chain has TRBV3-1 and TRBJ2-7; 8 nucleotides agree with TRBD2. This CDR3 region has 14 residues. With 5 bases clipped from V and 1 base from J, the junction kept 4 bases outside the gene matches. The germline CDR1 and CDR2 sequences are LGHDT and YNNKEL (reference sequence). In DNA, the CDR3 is TGTGCCAGCAGCTTCGGACTAGCTTCCTACGAGCAGTACTTC. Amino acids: CASSFGLASYEQYF.

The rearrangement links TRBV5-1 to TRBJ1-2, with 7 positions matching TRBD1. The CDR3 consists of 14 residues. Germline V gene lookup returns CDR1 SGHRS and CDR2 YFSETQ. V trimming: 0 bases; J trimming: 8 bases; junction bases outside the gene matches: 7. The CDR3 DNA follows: TGCGCCAGCAGCTTGGAAAGGGGGCGCAGGGGCTACACCTTC. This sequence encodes CASSLERGRRGYTF.

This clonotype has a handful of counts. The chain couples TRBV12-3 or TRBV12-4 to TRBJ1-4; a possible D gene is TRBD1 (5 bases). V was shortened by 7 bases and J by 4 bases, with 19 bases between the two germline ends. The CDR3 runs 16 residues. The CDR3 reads CASTLGGFGHNEKLFF. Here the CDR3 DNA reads TGTGCCAGCACCCTGGGGGGGTTTGGTCATAATGAAAAACTGTTTTTT.

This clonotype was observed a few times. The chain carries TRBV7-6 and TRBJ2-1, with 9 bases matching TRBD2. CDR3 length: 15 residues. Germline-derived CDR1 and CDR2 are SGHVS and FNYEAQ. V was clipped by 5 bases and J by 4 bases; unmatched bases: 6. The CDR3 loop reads CASSQSLAGYNEQFF. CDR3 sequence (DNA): TGTGCCAGCAGCCAAAGCCTAGCGGGGTACAATGAGCAGTTCTTC.

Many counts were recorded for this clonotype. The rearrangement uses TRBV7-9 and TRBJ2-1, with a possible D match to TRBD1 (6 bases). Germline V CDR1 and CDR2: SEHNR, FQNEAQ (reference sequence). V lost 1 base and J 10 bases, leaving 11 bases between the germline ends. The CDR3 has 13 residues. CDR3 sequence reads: CASSLGTDSEQFF. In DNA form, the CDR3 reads TGTGCCAGCAGCTTAGGGACAGACTCGGAGCAGTTCTTC.

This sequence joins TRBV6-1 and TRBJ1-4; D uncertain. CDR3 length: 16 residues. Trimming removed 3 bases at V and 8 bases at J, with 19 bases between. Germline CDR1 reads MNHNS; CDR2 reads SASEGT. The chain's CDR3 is CASSDMVSRPTEKLFF. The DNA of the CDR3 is TGTGCCAGCAGTGATATGGTTTCCAGACCCACAGAAAAACTGTTTTTT.

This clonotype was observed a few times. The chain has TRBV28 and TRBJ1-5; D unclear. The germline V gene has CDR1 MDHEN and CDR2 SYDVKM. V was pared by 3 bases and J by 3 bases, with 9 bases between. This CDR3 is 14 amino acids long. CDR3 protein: CASSFGLPNQPQHF. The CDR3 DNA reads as TGTGCCAGCAGTTTTGGACTGCCCAATCAGCCCCAGCATTTT.

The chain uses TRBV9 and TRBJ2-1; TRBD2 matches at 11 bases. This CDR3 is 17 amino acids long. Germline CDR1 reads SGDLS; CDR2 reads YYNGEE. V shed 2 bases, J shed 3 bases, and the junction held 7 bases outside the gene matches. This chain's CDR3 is CASSVSGGASNYNEQFF. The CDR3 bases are TGTGCCAGCAGCGTTAGCGGGGGGGCCAGCAACTACAATGAGCAGTTCTTC.

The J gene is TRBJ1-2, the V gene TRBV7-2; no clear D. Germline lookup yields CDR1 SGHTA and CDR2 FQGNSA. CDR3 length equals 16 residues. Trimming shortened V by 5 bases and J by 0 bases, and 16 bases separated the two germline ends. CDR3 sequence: CASSGWEKKANYGYTF. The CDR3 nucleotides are TGTGCCAGCAGCGGTTGGGAGAAAAAAGCTAACTATGGCTACACCTTC.

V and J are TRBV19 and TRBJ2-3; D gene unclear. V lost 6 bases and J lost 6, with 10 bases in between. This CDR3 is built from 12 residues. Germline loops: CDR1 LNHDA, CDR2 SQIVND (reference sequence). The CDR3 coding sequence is TGTGCCAGTAGCTCCGATGGGGATACGCAGTATTTT. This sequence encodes CASSSDGDTQYF.

CDR3 loop: CASSPGPKGGETQYF. The CDR3 bases are TGTGCCAGCAGTCCCGGACCCAAAGGGGGAGAGACCCAGTACTTC. The rearrangement links TRBV12-3 or TRBV12-4 to TRBJ2-5; possibly TRBD1 for D (6 bases). This CDR3 spans 15 amino acids. Between the trimmed V and J ends, which lost 5 bases and 4 bases, there was a span of 17 bases.

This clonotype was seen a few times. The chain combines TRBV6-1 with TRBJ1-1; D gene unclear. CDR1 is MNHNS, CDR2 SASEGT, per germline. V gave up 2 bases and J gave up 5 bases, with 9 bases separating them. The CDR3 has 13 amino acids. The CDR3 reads CASSEIMDTEAFF. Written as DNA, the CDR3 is TGTGCCAGCAGTGAAATAATGGATACTGAAGCTTTCTTT.

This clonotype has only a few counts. The CDR3 sequence: CSVEGRYQPQHF. The CDR3 bases are TGCAGCGTTGAGGGCAGGTATCAGCCCCAGCATTTT. The genes are TRBV29-1 and TRBJ1-5; D is undetermined. Per germline, CDR1 SQVTM and CDR2 ANQGSEA. The CDR3 is made up of 12 amino acids. The ends were cut back, 3 bases at V and 5 bases at J, with 8 bases in the middle.

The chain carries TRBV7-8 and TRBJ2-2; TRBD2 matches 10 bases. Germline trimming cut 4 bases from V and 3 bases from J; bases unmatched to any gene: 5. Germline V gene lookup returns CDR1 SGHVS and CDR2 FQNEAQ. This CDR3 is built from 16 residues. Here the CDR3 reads CASSSTSGVDTGELFF. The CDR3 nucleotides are TGTGCCAGCAGCTCTACTAGCGGGGTTGACACCGGGGAGCTGTTTTTT.

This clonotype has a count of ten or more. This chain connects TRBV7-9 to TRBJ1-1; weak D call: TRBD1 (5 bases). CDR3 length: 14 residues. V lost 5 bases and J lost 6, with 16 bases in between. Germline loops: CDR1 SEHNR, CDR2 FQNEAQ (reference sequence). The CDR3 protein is CASSPGTLSSEAFF. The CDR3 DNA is TGTGCCAGCAGCCCCGGGACTCTTTCATCTGAAGCTTTCTTT.

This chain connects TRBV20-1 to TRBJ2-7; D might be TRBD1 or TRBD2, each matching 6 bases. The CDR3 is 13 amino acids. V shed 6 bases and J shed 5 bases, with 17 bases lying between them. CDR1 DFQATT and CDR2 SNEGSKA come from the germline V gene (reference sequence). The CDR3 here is CSAQGGTGDEQYF. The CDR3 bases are TGCAGTGCACAGGGCGGGACTGGGGACGAGCAGTACTTC.

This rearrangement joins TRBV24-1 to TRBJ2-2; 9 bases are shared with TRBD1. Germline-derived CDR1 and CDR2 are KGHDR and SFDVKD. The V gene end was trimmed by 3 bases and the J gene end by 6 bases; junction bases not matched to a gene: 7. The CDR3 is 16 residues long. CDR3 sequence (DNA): TGTGCCACCAGTGATCACTCGACAGGGGGGTCCGGGGAGCTGTTTTTT. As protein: CATSDHSTGGSGELFF.

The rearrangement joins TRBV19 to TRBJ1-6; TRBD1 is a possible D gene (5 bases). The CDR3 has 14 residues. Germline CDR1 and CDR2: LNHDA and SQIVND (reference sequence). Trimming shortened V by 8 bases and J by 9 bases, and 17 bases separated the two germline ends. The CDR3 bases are TGTGCCAGTGGGCAGGGAACGGGAGTTTCACCCCTCCACTTT. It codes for CASGQGTGVSPLHF.

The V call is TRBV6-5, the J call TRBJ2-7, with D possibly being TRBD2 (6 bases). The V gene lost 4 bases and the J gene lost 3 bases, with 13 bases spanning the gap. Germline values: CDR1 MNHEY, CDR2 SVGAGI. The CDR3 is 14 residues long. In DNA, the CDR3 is TGTGCCAGCAGTTGCTCGGGGGTTGTCTACGAGCAGTACTTC. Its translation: CASSCSGVVYEQYF.

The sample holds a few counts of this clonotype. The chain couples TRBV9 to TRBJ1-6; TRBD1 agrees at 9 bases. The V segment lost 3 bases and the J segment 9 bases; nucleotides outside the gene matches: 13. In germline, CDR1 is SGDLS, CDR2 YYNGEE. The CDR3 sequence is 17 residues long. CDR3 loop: CASSGGPLTGGTSPLHF. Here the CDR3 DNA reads TGTGCCAGCAGCGGCGGCCCGTTGACAGGGGGGACTTCACCCCTCCACTTT.

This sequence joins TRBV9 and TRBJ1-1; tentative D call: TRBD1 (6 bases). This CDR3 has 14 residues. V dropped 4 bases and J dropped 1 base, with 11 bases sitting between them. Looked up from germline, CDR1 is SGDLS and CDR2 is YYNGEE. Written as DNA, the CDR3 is TGTGCCAGCAGCAGACCGGGACAGAACACTGAAGCTTTCTTT. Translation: CASSRPGQNTEAFF.